This passage covers 10 T cell receptor beta chains from one sample sequenced in a study of blood T cell repertoires in COVID-19. Here immunoSEQ multiplex PCR was the method, and the copy in TCRdb shows in-frame clones only, minus some. The repertoire holds around 130,000 clones, with over 70% as singletons. Sequenced: peripheral blood. The origin of the receptors is a man between 60 and 75 years old with active or convalescent COVID-19.

The chain is built from TRBV5-4 and TRBJ1-5, with D possibly matching TRBD1 (5 bases). CDR1 is SGHNT, CDR2 YYREEE, per germline (reference sequence). V dropped 3 bases and J dropped 6 bases, with 16 bases sitting between them. This CDR3 region has 15 residues. The CDR3, as DNA: TGTGCCAGCAGCTCCGCCCCCGGGGGACGTCAGCCCCAGCATTTT. Protein: CASSSAPGGRQPQHF. The whole variable domain, filled in from reference TRBV5-4 and TRBJ1-5, reads ETGVTQSPTHLIKTRGQQVTLRCSSQSGHNTVSWYQQALGQGPQFIFQYYREEENGRGNFPPRFSGLQFPNYSSELNVNALELDDSALYLCASSSAPGGRQPQHFGDGTRLSIL.

This clone was recorded only once. The chain carries TRBV2 and TRBJ2-4, with a possible D match to TRBD1 (6 bases). CDR3 length: 14 amino acids. Per germline, CDR1 SNHLY and CDR2 FYNNEI. V lost 6 bases and J 6 bases, leaving 15 bases between the germline ends. The CDR3 nucleotides are TGTGCCAGCAGCGCCCGGGACACCTTAAACATTCAGTACTTC. Residues: CASSARDTLNIQYF.

This sequence joins TRBV9 and TRBJ2-2; tentatively, D is TRBD2 (6 bases). The CDR3 totals 16 residues. Germline V lookup: CDR1 SGDLS, CDR2 YYNGEE. Trimming took 1 base from V and 2 from J, leaving 12 bases between them. In DNA, the CDR3 is TGTGCCAGCAGCGTATCGATAGCGGAAAACACCGGGGAGCTGTTTTTT. Amino acids: CASSVSIAENTGELFF.

J is TRBJ2-1 and V is TRBV5-1; 10 bases fit TRBD2. Germline V gene data show CDR1 as SGHRS and CDR2 as YFSETQ. Trimming cost V 1 base and J 1 base; bases outside gene matches: 2. This CDR3 spans 16 amino acids. Here the CDR3 reads CASSLLAGVSYNEQFF. CDR3 coding DNA: TGCGCCAGCAGCTTGCTAGCGGGAGTGTCCTACAATGAGCAGTTCTTC.

The chain is built from TRBV28 and TRBJ2-1; 10 bases agree with TRBD2. CDR3 length: 18 residues. With V trimmed by 1 base and J by 4 bases, 10 bases remained unmatched. Germline V CDR1 and CDR2: MDHEN, SYDVKM. CDR3 loop: CASSLSPASGRGYNEQFF. The CDR3 bases are TGTGCCAGCAGTTTATCGCCCGCTAGCGGGAGAGGGTACAATGAGCAGTTCTTC.

V gene TRBV28 combines with J gene TRBJ1-5, with D maybe TRBD1 (6 bases). Trimming took 6 bases from V and 2 from J, leaving 14 bases between them. The CDR3 is 15 residues long. From germline, CDR1 is MDHEN and CDR2 SYDVKM. The CDR3 protein is CASSPGGGRNQPQHF. Written as DNA, the CDR3 is TGTGCCAGCAGCCCGGGGGGGGGCCGCAATCAGCCCCAGCATTTT.

The rearrangement joins TRBV18 to TRBJ2-1; TRBD2 matches at 14 bases. The CDR3 is 14 residues long. J gave up 10 bases and V 3 bases, and 2 bases lay outside the gene matches. CDR1 is KGHSH, CDR2 LQKENI, per germline. The CDR3 DNA reads as TGTGCCAGCTCACCGGGACTAGCGGGAGTAGAGCAGTTCTTC. Residues: CASSPGLAGVEQFF. Filled out from reference TRBV18 and TRBJ2-1, the complete variable domain reads NAGVMQNPRHLVRRRGQEARLRCSPMKGHSHVYWYRQLPEEGLKFMVYLQKENIIDESGMPKERFSAEFPKEGPSILRIQQVVRGDSAAYFCASSPGLAGVEQFFGPGTRLTVL.

This clone appeared once. The rearrangement joins TRBV11-3 to TRBJ1-2; D not resolved. This CDR3 spans 16 amino acids. Germline assignment: CDR1 SGHNT and CDR2 YENEEA. V was cut by 2 bases and J by 1 base, with 14 bases left in between. CDR3 bases: TGTGCCAGCAGCTTAAGGTACAGCCCTCATAACTATGGCTACACCTTC. It translates to CASSLRYSPHNYGYTF.

The rearrangement uses TRBV7-3 and TRBJ2-2; the D gene is possibly TRBD1 (5 bases). CDR3 length: 15 amino acids. Between the trimmed V and J ends, which lost 2 bases and 3 bases, there was a span of 10 bases. Germline assignment: CDR1 SGHTA and CDR2 FQGTGA. CDR3 nucleotides: TGTGCCAGCAGCTTACGCCAGGGTCACACCGGGGAGCTGTTTTTT. Its translation is CASSLRQGHTGELFF.

The chain links TRBV12-3 or TRBV12-4 to TRBJ2-7, with D perhaps TRBD2 (6 bases). The V and J ends lost 5 bases and 6 bases respectively, with 11 bases between them. The CDR3 runs 12 residues. Here the CDR3 DNA reads TGTGCCAGCAGTCCCACGACTAGCGAGCAGTACTTC. Protein sequence: CASSPTTSEQYF.